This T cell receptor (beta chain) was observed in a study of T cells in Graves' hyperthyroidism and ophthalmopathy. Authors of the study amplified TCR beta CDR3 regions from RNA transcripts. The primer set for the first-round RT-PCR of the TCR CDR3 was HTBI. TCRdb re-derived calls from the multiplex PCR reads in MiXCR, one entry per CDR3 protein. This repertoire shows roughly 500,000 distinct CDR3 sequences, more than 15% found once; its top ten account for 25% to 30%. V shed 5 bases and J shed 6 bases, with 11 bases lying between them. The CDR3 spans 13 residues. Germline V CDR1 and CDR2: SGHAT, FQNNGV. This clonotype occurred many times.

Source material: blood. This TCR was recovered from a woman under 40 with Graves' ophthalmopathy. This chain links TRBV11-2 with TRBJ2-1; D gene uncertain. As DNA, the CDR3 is TGTGCCAGCAGCCTCGACTTGGGCAATGAGCAGTTCTTC. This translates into CASSLDLGNEQFF.